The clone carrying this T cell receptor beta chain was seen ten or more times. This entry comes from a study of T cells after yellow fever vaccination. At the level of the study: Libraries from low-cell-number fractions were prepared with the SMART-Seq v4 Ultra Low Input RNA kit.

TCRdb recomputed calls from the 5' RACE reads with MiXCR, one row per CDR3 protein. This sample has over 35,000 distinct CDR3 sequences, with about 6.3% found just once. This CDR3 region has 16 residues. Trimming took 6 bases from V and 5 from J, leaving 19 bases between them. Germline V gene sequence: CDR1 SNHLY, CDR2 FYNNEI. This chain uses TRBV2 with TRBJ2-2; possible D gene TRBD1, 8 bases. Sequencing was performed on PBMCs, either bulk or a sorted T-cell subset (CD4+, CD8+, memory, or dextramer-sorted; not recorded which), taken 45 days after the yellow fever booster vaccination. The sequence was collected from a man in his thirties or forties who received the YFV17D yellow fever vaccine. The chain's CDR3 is CASSHRGGRATGELFF. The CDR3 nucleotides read TGTGCCAGCAGCCACAGGGGGGGGAGAGCAACCGGGGAGCTGTTTTTT.